The 25 T cell receptor beta chains listed next were all sequenced from one sample in a study of OX40 agonist ivuxolimab in advanced cancers. Assay: immunoSEQ multiplex PCR; the TCRdb copy retains only in-frame clones and omits some. This table has about 80,000 clones, 65% to 90% appearing once. Sequencing used CD4+ or CD8+ T cells sorted from blood, obtained in a trial of the OX40 agonist ivuxolimab. The origin of the receptors is an adult with an advanced solid tumor such as melanoma, head and neck, liver or kidney cancer.

V and J are TRBV28 and TRBJ2-7; D is ambiguous. The CDR3 has 12 amino acids. Germline V gives CDR1 MDHEN, CDR2 SYDVKM. The V gene lost 6 bases and the J gene lost 5 bases, with 11 bases spanning the gap. In DNA, the CDR3 is TGTGCCAGCAGCCAGTCACGTAACGAGCAGTACTTC. It codes for CASSQSRNEQYF.

V usage is TRBV2 and J usage is TRBJ1-5; 9 bases match TRBD1. This CDR3 has 17 amino acids. Germline lookup yields CDR1 SNHLY and CDR2 FYNNEI. J lost 0 bases, V lost 5 bases, and 8 bases had no gene match. The CDR3 DNA reads TGTGCCAGCAGTCAACCAAGGACAGGGGTTAGCAATCAGCCCCAGCATTTT. It yields the protein CASSQPRTGVSNQPQHF.

The rearrangement uses TRBV29-1 and TRBJ1-4, with 7 bases lining up with TRBD1. Trimming removed 1 base from V and 8 bases from J; junction bases left unmatched: 1. In germline, CDR1 is SQVTM, CDR2 ANQGSEA. The CDR3 consists of 12 residues. CDR3 coding DNA: TGCAGCGTTGAAGGGGGACAGGAAAAACTGTTTTTT. Amino acid sequence: CSVEGGQEKLFF.

Only a few counts were recorded for this clone. The genes are TRBV13 and TRBJ1-1; D is uncertain. The germline V gene has CDR1 PRHDT and CDR2 FYEKMQ (reference sequence). V lost 0 bases and J 0 bases, leaving 5 bases between the germline ends. There are 14 residues in the CDR3. This chain's CDR3 is CASSLGHVNTEAFF. The CDR3 coding sequence is TGTGCCAGCAGCTTAGGACACGTGAACACTGAAGCTTTCTTT. The variable domain in full, completed from reference TRBV13 and TRBJ1-1, reads AAGVIQSPRHLIKEKRETATLKCYPIPRHDTVYWYQQGPGQDPQFLISFYEKMQSDKGSIPDRFSAQQFSDYHSELNMSSLELGDSALYFCASSLGHVNTEAFFGQGTRLTVV.

The V gene is TRBV7-9, the J gene TRBJ2-7; no reliable D call. The V gene's germline CDR1 is SEHNR and CDR2 FQNEAQ (reference sequence). V was clipped by 2 bases and J by 1 base, with 9 bases between them. This CDR3 is built from 14 residues. CDR3 loop: CASSLRSGSYEQYF. CDR3 DNA sequence: TGTGCCAGCAGCTTACGGTCAGGTTCCTACGAGCAGTACTTC.

V usage is TRBV30 and J usage is TRBJ1-3; TRBD1 aligns across 7 bases. CDR1 GTSNPN and CDR2 SVGIG come from the germline V gene (reference sequence). The V and J ends lost 5 bases and 4 bases, in that order; junction bases with no gene match: 11. The CDR3 has 15 residues. For the CDR3, the DNA is TGTGCCTGGCAGAGACAGGGACTCGCCGGAAACACCATATATTTT. It translates to CAWQRQGLAGNTIYF. The full variable domain, its missing parts supplied by reference TRBV30 and TRBJ1-3, is SQTIHQWPATLVQPVGSPLSLECTVEGTSNPNLYWYRQAAGRGLQLLFYSVGIGQISSEVPQNLSASRPQDRQFILSSKKLLLSDSGFYLCAWQRQGLAGNTIYFGEGSWLTVV.

This clone was recorded a few times. The chain has TRBV27 and TRBJ2-1; 10 bases are a match to TRBD1. Trimming removed 6 bases from V and 7 bases from J; junction bases left unmatched: 0. There are 12 residues in the CDR3. Per germline, CDR1 MNHEY and CDR2 SMNVEV (reference sequence). DNA for the CDR3: TGTGCCAGCAGGGACAGGGGGAATGAGCAGTTCTTC. It is translated as CASRDRGNEQFF.

The gene calls are TRBV29-1 and TRBJ2-3; 9 nucleotides match TRBD2. The CDR3 consists of 14 residues. CDR1 and CDR2 from the germline V gene are SQVTM and ANQGSEA. The V gene end was trimmed by 8 bases and the J gene end by 3 bases; junction bases not matched to a gene: 9. CDR3 sequence: CSSERGVKTDTQYF. The CDR3 region has the DNA TGCAGCTCGGAGCGGGGGGTCAAAACAGATACGCAGTATTTT.

The chain links TRBV15 to TRBJ1-4, with 8 bases lining up with TRBD1. Trimming at V came to 5 bases and at J to 3 bases, leaving 2 bases not matched to a gene. Germline V gene sequence: CDR1 LNHNV, CDR2 YYDKDF (reference sequence). The CDR3 consists of 14 residues. The CDR3 spells CATSYRGANEKLFF. CDR3 nucleotides: TGTGCCACCAGCTACAGGGGGGCTAATGAAAAACTGTTTTTT.

The CDR3 DNA follows: TGTGCCAGCAGCGTATATGGGGATACGCAGTATTTT. This translates into CASSVYGDTQYF. V and J are TRBV9 and TRBJ2-3; D uncertain. Germline V CDR1 and CDR2: SGDLS, YYNGEE. V was cut by 1 base and J by 6 bases, with 6 bases left in between. The CDR3 runs 12 residues.

The J gene is TRBJ2-4, the V gene TRBV12-1; the table gives TRBD2 as D, unverified against the DNA. TRBV12-1 is a pseudogene segment. The CDR3 consists of 20 residues. The CDR3 loop reads CASSVLAGEIAGGPKNIQYF. The CDR3 coding sequence is TGTGCCAGCAGCGTTCTAGCGGGGGAAATAGCAGGGGGTCCCAAAAACATTCAGTACTTC.

The chain joins TRBV11-2 to TRBJ1-1; TRBD1 matches at 7 bases. CDR3 size: 17 residues. V shed 5 bases and J 4 bases; nucleotides not matched to a gene: 16. Germline V gene sequence: CDR1 SGHAT, CDR2 FQNNGV. CDR3 DNA: TGTGCCAGCAGCCCGGGACAGCATTTTATCTCGAGCACTGAAGCTTTCTTT. The encoded protein is CASSPGQHFISSTEAFF.

The genes are TRBV19 and TRBJ1-4, with a tentative D call TRBD1 (5 bases). The CDR3 has 14 amino acids. Germline V gene lookup returns CDR1 LNHDA and CDR2 SQIVND (reference sequence). With 3 bases removed from V and 11 bases from J, the gap between germline ends came to 16 bases. For the CDR3, the DNA is TGTGCCAGTAGTATTGGCCAGGGATTCGGGAAACTGTTTTTT. Encoded protein: CASSIGQGFGKLFF.

The chain links TRBV5-1 to TRBJ1-2, with 8 nucleotides matching TRBD1. The CDR3 has 15 residues. The ends lost 4 bases at V and 2 bases at J; junction bases unmatched: 7. The germline gives CDR1 SGHRS, CDR2 YFSETQ. This chain's CDR3 is CASSGWTGQNYGYTF. CDR3 bases: TGCGCCAGCAGCGGATGGACAGGGCAGAACTATGGCTACACCTTC.

The chain links TRBV6-1 to TRBJ2-4, with D tentatively TRBD2 (6 bases). The CDR3 covers 17 residues. V gave up 1 base and J gave up 1 base, with 14 bases separating them. Germline CDR1 and CDR2: MNHNS and SASEGT. In DNA, the CDR3 is TGTGCCAGCAGTGAAGGTCGGGGGACCTTTGCCAAAAACATTCAGTACTTC. Translation: CASSEGRGTFAKNIQYF.

V usage is TRBV9 and J usage is TRBJ2-3; D remains unclear. Trimming took 4 bases from V and 4 from J, leaving 13 bases between them. This CDR3 comprises 14 residues. Per germline, CDR1 SGDLS and CDR2 YYNGEE. The CDR3 spells CASSFQYYPDTQYF. CDR3 sequence (DNA): TGTGCCAGCAGCTTTCAATATTATCCAGATACGCAGTATTTT.

The chain employs TRBV5-1 and TRBJ2-7; TRBD2 matches at 8 bases. The CDR3 has 16 amino acids. V lost 6 bases, J lost 0 bases, and 11 bases stayed unmatched. Germline CDR1 reads SGHRS; CDR2 reads YFSETQ. CDR3 DNA sequence: TGCGCCAGCAACCACCGAACGGGGGGGAGCTCCTACGAGCAGTACTTC. It yields the protein CASNHRTGGSSYEQYF.

This chain uses TRBV19 with TRBJ2-1; 7 nucleotides line up with TRBD1. The length of the CDR3 is 15 residues. Looked up from germline, CDR1 is LNHDA and CDR2 is SQIVND (reference sequence). Losses at the gene ends were 4 bases for V and 5 bases for J; bases not matched to a gene: 8. CDR3 nucleotides: TGTGCCAGTAGTACCGCGACAGGGATAAACAATGAGCAGTTCTTC. This gives the protein CASSTATGINNEQFF. The full variable domain, completed using reference TRBV19 and TRBJ2-1, is DGGITQSPKYLFRKEGQNVTLSCEQNLNHDAMYWYRQDPGQGLRLIYYSQIVNDFQKGDIAEGYSVSREKKESFPLTVTSAQKNPTAFYLCASSTATGINNEQFFGPGTRLTVL.

The rearrangement joins TRBV5-1 to TRBJ2-5, with 7 bases lining up with TRBD2. Germline loops: CDR1 SGHRS, CDR2 YFSETQ. This CDR3 has 16 amino acids. Germline trimming cut 0 bases from V and 1 base from J; bases unmatched to any gene: 6. CDR3 in amino acids: CASSLEGRGSQETQYF. The DNA of the CDR3 is TGCGCCAGCAGCTTGGAAGGGAGGGGCTCCCAAGAGACCCAGTACTTC.

The V call is TRBV19, the J call TRBJ2-7; perhaps D is TRBD1 or TRBD2 (6 bases each). The CDR3 is 16 residues long. Germline CDR1 LNHDA, CDR2 SQIVND (reference sequence). Trimming removed 1 base from V and 6 bases from J, with 19 bases in between. CDR3 coding DNA: TGTGCCAGTAGTATAGCCTTCGGGGGCGCTACCGGCGAGCAGTACTTC. Its protein product is CASSIAFGGATGEQYF.

The genes are TRBV6-5 and TRBJ1-6; D may be TRBD1 (6 bases). Per the germline V gene, CDR1 is MNHEY and CDR2 is SVGAGI. There are 15 residues in the CDR3. V was shortened by 1 base and J by 9 bases, with 13 bases between the two germline ends. DNA for the CDR3: TGTGCCAGCAGTTACTACTTAGGACAGACTTCACCCCTCCACTTT. Residues: CASSYYLGQTSPLHF.

V is TRBV15 and J is TRBJ1-5, with TRBD1 matching over 9 bases. The germline V gene has CDR1 LNHNV and CDR2 YYDKDF (reference sequence). V lost 3 bases, J lost 2 bases, and 5 bases stayed unmatched. This CDR3 has 16 amino acids. CDR3 in amino acids: CATSSGQGIRNQPQHF. The CDR3 DNA follows: TGTGCCACCAGCAGTGGACAGGGGATTCGCAATCAGCCCCAGCATTTT.

This chain joins TRBV19 and TRBJ1-2; tentatively, D is TRBD1 (6 bases). CDR3 length: 14 amino acids. CDR1 is LNHDA, CDR2 SQIVND, per germline (reference sequence). V shed 10 bases and J shed 2 bases, with 17 bases lying between them. Here the CDR3 reads CATLMTGLNYGYTF. The CDR3 nucleotides are TGTGCCACTCTGATGACAGGACTCAACTATGGCTACACCTTC.

The chain is built from TRBV7-9 and TRBJ1-1; the D is unclear. V shed 1 base and J shed 6 bases, with 6 bases lying between them. The CDR3 contains 12 residues. Germline V gene sequence: CDR1 SEHNR, CDR2 FQNEAQ (reference sequence). The CDR3 region is CASSLGHAEAFF. CDR3 DNA: TGTGCCAGCAGCTTAGGGCACGCTGAAGCTTTCTTT. Together with reference TRBV7-9 and TRBJ1-1, the CDR3 gives the full variable domain: DTGVSQNPRHKITKRGQNVTFRCDPISEHNRLYWYRQTLGQGPEFLTYFQNEAQLEKSRLLSDRFSAERPKGSFSTLEIQRTEQGDSAMYLCASSLGHAEAFFGQGTRLTVV.

The chain joins TRBV19 to TRBJ1-2, with 7 bases identical to TRBD1. The V gene end was trimmed by 7 bases and the J gene end by 4 bases; junction bases not matched to a gene: 12. Germline CDR1 and CDR2: LNHDA and SQIVND (reference sequence). The CDR3 spans 15 residues. In DNA form, the CDR3 reads TGTGCCAGTACCTACTTAACAGGGGTGGGCTATGGCTACACCTTC. Translation gives CASTYLTGVGYGYTF. Filled out from reference TRBV19 and TRBJ1-2, the complete variable domain reads DGGITQSPKYLFRKEGQNVTLSCEQNLNHDAMYWYRQDPGQGLRLIYYSQIVNDFQKGDIAEGYSVSREKKESFPLTVTSAQKNPTAFYLCASTYLTGVGYGYTFGSGTRLTVV.